The 27 T cell receptor beta chains below all came from one sample that was sequenced in a study of vaccination and CD4 T cells after COVID-19 (dated by TCRdb to about 2022). Per the publication, the treatment or condition label means: approximately 9-day PBMC culture with coronavirus spike peptide pools or control peptides (ViraFEST assay). The library came from PCR. Reads for this sample came from an Illumina iSeq 100. DNA from cultured CD4+ T cells was subjected to TCR sequencing with the Oncomine TCR Beta short-read assay at the Johns Hopkins FTIC core. Clones were called with MiXCR by TCRdb after fastp trimmed the public reads at Q25, and only in-frame beta chains were retained. For every CDR3 protein sequence, its rows merge into one entry that carries the most common genes and DNA. The sample profile shows about 8,300 distinct CDR3 sequences; around 60% of them were found once. Together, the top ten hold around a third of the sample.

Antigen specificity for these receptors is unknown. The sequencing sample was made of CD4+ T cells from blood, cultured in vitro. Receptor source: a human donor who had recovered from COVID-19.

The chain combines TRBV24-1 with TRBJ2-1, with D perhaps assigned TRBD1 or TRBD2 (7 bases each). Trimming took 4 bases from V and 0 from J, leaving 12 bases between them. The CDR3 runs 16 residues. Germline loops: CDR1 KGHDR, CDR2 SFDVKD. Here the CDR3 DNA reads TGTGCCACCAGTGAAGGGGGCGGGAGCTCCTACAATGAGCAGTTCTTC. It yields the protein CATSEGGGSSYNEQFF.

The chain is built from TRBV9 and TRBJ1-2; a possible D gene is TRBD1 (5 bases). Germline V gene sequence: CDR1 SGDLS, CDR2 YYNGEE. With 4 bases removed from V and 4 bases from J, the gap between germline ends came to 11 bases. The CDR3 totals 13 residues. CDR3 DNA: TGTGCCAGCAGCCCCCGGGACGGCTATGGCTACACCTTC. Its translation: CASSPRDGYGYTF.

The V call is TRBV2, the J call TRBJ2-5; the D gene is possibly TRBD1 (6 bases). V dropped 4 bases and J dropped 7 bases, with 16 bases sitting between them. Per germline, CDR1 SNHLY and CDR2 FYNNEI. CDR3 length equals 14 residues. CDR3 residues: CASSGDIQGATQYF. As DNA, the CDR3 is TGTGCCAGCAGTGGGGACATACAAGGAGCGACCCAGTACTTC. Complete variable domain (other parts from reference TRBV2 and TRBJ2-5): EPEVTQTPSHQVTQMGQEVILRCVPISNHLYFYWYRQILGQKVEFLVSFYNNEISEKSEIFDDQFSVERPDGSNFTLKIRSTKLEDSAMYFCASSGDIQGATQYFGPGTRLLVL.

The chain links TRBV10-2 to TRBJ1-1; maybe TRBD1 (5 bases). The V gene lost 0 bases and the J gene lost 2 bases, with 10 bases spanning the gap. The germline V gene has CDR1 WSHSY and CDR2 SAAADI. CDR3 length: 15 amino acids. The CDR3: CASSESPQGNTEAFF. Here the CDR3 DNA reads TGCGCCAGCAGTGAGTCTCCCCAGGGAAACACTGAAGCTTTCTTT.

The rearrangement links TRBV10-3 to TRBJ2-2; the match to TRBD2 covers 10 bases. After removal of 6 bases from V and 5 bases from J, the junction contained 9 bases not matched to a gene. CDR1 and CDR2 (germline): ENHRY, SYGVKD. The CDR3 is 16 amino acids. This chain's CDR3 is CAISLGAGGPTGELFF. CDR3 DNA sequence: TGTGCCATCAGCCTCGGAGCGGGGGGGCCGACCGGGGAGCTGTTTTTT.

V usage is TRBV7-2 and J usage is TRBJ1-6; 10 nucleotides line up with TRBD1. Germline CDR1 and CDR2: SGHTA and FQGNSA. This CDR3 has 15 residues. Trimming took 0 bases from V and 9 from J; bases not matched to a gene: 2. The CDR3 is CASSLATGGVSPLHF. The CDR3 DNA is TGTGCCAGCAGCTTAGCGACAGGGGGCGTTTCACCCCTCCACTTT.

The chain has TRBV18 and TRBJ2-7; D remains ambiguous. This CDR3 region has 12 residues. Per germline, CDR1 KGHSH and CDR2 LQKENI. Trimming took 3 bases from V and 3 from J, leaving 6 bases between them. The CDR3 loop reads CASSPSLYEQYF. The CDR3 DNA is TGTGCCAGCTCACCGAGTCTCTACGAGCAGTACTTC.

The CDR3: CASSFTRPGTGGYTF. The CDR3 bases are TGTGCCAGCAGCTTTACCCGCCCGGGGACGGGGGGCTACACCTTC. This chain uses TRBV7-2 with TRBJ1-2, with a possible D match to TRBD1 (5 bases). The V gene lost 3 bases and the J gene lost 8 bases, with 19 bases spanning the gap. This CDR3 is 15 amino acids long. CDR1 is SGHTA, CDR2 FQGNSA, per germline.

The genes are TRBV10-3 and TRBJ2-1; TRBD1 might be the D (5 bases). The end of the DNA fits TRBJ2-7 better, so the J call may be wrong. CDR1 ENHRY and CDR2 SYGVKD come from the germline V gene. The CDR3 is 15 residues long. The CDR3, as DNA: TGTGCCATCAGTGAGTCACGACAGAGCCGATACGAGCAGTACTTC. Translating gives CAISESRQSRYEQYF.

The chain uses TRBV27 and TRBJ2-7; 8 positions match TRBD2. The trim removed 5 bases at V and 3 bases at J, leaving 6 bases unmatched. The length of the CDR3 is 14 residues. Germline V gives CDR1 MNHEY, CDR2 SMNVEV (reference sequence). CDR3 loop: CASSGSGRGYEQYF. CDR3 in DNA: TGTGCCAGCAGTGGAAGCGGGAGAGGCTACGAGCAGTACTTC.

The chain combines TRBV20-1 with TRBJ1-6; 9 positions agree with TRBD1. V dropped 1 base and J dropped 7; count of bases not matched to a gene: 5. Germline values: CDR1 DFQATT, CDR2 SNEGSKA (reference sequence). The CDR3 length is 15 residues. The CDR3 DNA reads as TGCAGTGCTAGAGCCCAGACAGGGGGGAATTCACCCCTCCACTTT. Protein sequence: CSARAQTGGNSPLHF.

This clonotype was detected a few times. CDR3 amino acids: CASRLQGANEKLFF. CDR3 nucleotides: TGTGCCAGCAGGTTACAGGGAGCTAATGAAAAACTGTTTTTT. V gene TRBV25-1 combines with J gene TRBJ1-4, with a possible D match to TRBD1 (6 bases). Germline values: CDR1 MGHDK, CDR2 SYGVNS. V was shortened by 6 bases and J by 3 bases, with 11 bases between the two germline ends. This CDR3 has 14 amino acids.

V and J are TRBV19 and TRBJ1-1; D unclear. Deletions cut 3 bases from V and 5 bases from J, with 13 bases between. CDR1 and CDR2 from the germline V gene are LNHDA and SQIVND (reference sequence). The CDR3 loop spans 14 amino acids. CDR3 coding DNA: TGTGCCAGTAGTATCACCGTAACGGGGACTGAAGCTTTCTTT. Its translation is CASSITVTGTEAFF.

The gene calls are TRBV20-1 and TRBJ2-7, with 12 bases fitting TRBD2. The V gene end was trimmed by 0 bases and the J gene end by 6 bases; junction bases not matched to a gene: 6. Germline CDR1 and CDR2: DFQATT and SNEGSKA (reference sequence). The CDR3 is 15 amino acids. This CDR3 is CSARDRLAGVAEQYF. Here the CDR3 DNA reads TGCAGTGCTAGAGACCGACTAGCGGGAGTAGCCGAGCAGTACTTC.

J is TRBJ1-1 and V is TRBV12-3 or TRBV12-4; D gene ambiguous. The CDR3 is 13 amino acids. V was cut by 7 bases and J by 1 base, with 10 bases left in between. The CDR3 reads CASTGNWNTEAFF. DNA for the CDR3: TGTGCCAGCACCGGAAACTGGAACACTGAAGCTTTCTTT.

The chain joins TRBV5-4 to TRBJ2-5; either TRBD1 or TRBD2 may supply D (6 bases each). Trimming pared 1 base from V and 4 bases from J, leaving 11 bases between. The CDR3 is 14 amino acids. Germline assignment: CDR1 SGHNT and CDR2 YYREEE (reference sequence). CDR3 in amino acids: CASSLRGVLETQYF. In nucleotides, the CDR3 is TGTGCCAGCAGCTTGAGGGGGGTTTTAGAGACCCAGTACTTC.

The genes are TRBV20-1 and TRBJ2-7; D remains ambiguous. CDR3 length: 14 residues. Germline V lookup: CDR1 DFQATT, CDR2 SNEGSKA (reference sequence). V dropped 0 bases and J dropped 0 bases, with 9 bases sitting between them. The CDR3, as DNA: TGCAGTGCTAGAGATCGAGGCGGCTCCTACGAGCAGTACTTC. Protein: CSARDRGGSYEQYF.

This clonotype was seen once. The rearrangement links TRBV28 to TRBJ2-6; D is unresolved. V was cut by 3 bases and J by 6 bases, with 9 bases left in between. The CDR3 is made up of 14 amino acids. CDR1 is MDHEN and CDR2 is SYDVKM in the germline V gene. In DNA, the CDR3 is TGTGCCAGCAGTTTGATGGGCGAGGCCAACGTCCTGACTTTC. Amino acid sequence: CASSLMGEANVLTF.

This chain connects TRBV6-4 to TRBJ1-6, with D maybe TRBD1 (5 bases). V lost 11 bases to trimming and J lost 7 bases, with 33 bases between them. This CDR3 spans 19 amino acids. CDR1 MRHNA and CDR2 SNTAGT come from the germline V gene. CDR3 DNA: TGTGCCCCCGCCCCGCGCGCCGCCGTACAGGATGCAGGCAATTCACCCCTCCACTTT. It is translated as CAPAPRAAVQDAGNSPLHF.

This sequence joins TRBV5-1 and TRBJ2-7, with TRBD1 as a possible D gene (5 bases). This CDR3 contains 15 residues. Trimming removed 0 bases from V and 0 bases from J, with 10 bases in between. The germline V gene encodes CDR1 SGHRS and CDR2 YFSETQ. The CDR3 DNA reads TGCGCCAGCAGCTTGGTTCAGGGAAGCTCCTACGAGCAGTACTTC. Protein sequence: CASSLVQGSSYEQYF.

This chain joins TRBV20-1 and TRBJ2-3; 12 bases map to TRBD2. Germline loops: CDR1 DFQATT, CDR2 SNEGSKA (reference sequence). The CDR3 covers 15 residues. With 0 bases clipped from V and 7 bases from J, the junction kept 5 bases outside the gene matches. CDR3 in DNA: TGCAGTGCTAGAGATCTAGCGGGGGGGGCAAATACGCAGTATTTT. Translated, it gives CSARDLAGGANTQYF.

This clonotype was detected only a few times. J is TRBJ1-2 and V is TRBV6-1; D unresolved. Looked up from germline, CDR1 is MNHNS and CDR2 is SASEGT. The CDR3 extends over 14 amino acids. Trimming took off 8 bases at V and 2 bases at J, with 15 bases between the two ends. Here the CDR3 DNA reads TGTGCCAGCTCTCCCGGCGGGGAAAACTATGGCTACACCTTC. Its translation: CASSPGGENYGYTF.

This chain connects TRBV24-1 to TRBJ2-2; D might be TRBD2 (5 bases). The CDR3 spans 13 residues. CDR1 and CDR2 from the germline V gene are KGHDR and SFDVKD. Trimming stripped 6 bases from V and 3 bases from J, with 7 bases between. This CDR3 reads CATSRGYTGELFF. The CDR3 DNA reads TGTGCCACCAGTCGGGGTTACACCGGGGAGCTGTTTTTT.

This sequence joins TRBV20-1 and TRBJ2-5; the D is unclear. The ends were cut back, 1 base at V and 2 bases at J, with 8 bases in the middle. Germline V gene sequence: CDR1 DFQATT, CDR2 SNEGSKA (reference sequence). The CDR3 is 13 amino acids. The CDR3 bases are TGCAGTGCTAGAGTACAGCCGCAAGAGACCCAGTACTTC. This sequence encodes CSARVQPQETQYF.

The chain employs TRBV24-1 and TRBJ2-5; 8 bases agree with TRBD1. The junction had 18 bases not matched to a gene; V was cut back by 11 bases and J by 5 bases. CDR1 is KGHDR and CDR2 is SFDVKD in the germline V gene. This CDR3 contains 16 residues. The CDR3 DNA sequence: TGTGCCATCAATCTTCAGGGGGCGCCTACATGGGAGACCCAGTACTTC. Amino acids: CAINLQGAPTWETQYF.

J is TRBJ1-2 and V is TRBV28; weak D call: TRBD1 (5 bases). From germline, CDR1 is MDHEN and CDR2 SYDVKM. CDR3 length: 14 residues. V was trimmed by 5 bases and J by 4 bases, leaving 14 bases between them. CDR3 nucleotides: TGTGCCAGCAGTCCAGGGCTAGGGATCTATGGCTACACCTTC. It codes for CASSPGLGIYGYTF.

V usage is TRBV20-1 and J usage is TRBJ1-6, with D possibly TRBD1 on 5 matching bases. The germline CDR1 and CDR2 sequences are DFQATT and SNEGSKA (reference sequence). Trimming shortened V by 5 bases and J by 10 bases, and 12 bases separated the two germline ends. The CDR3 is made up of 12 amino acids. CDR3: CSAQGIGSPLHF. The CDR3 nucleotides read TGCAGTGCTCAGGGTATAGGCTCACCCCTCCACTTT.